Listed below are T cell receptor beta chains from one sample, sequenced in a study of T cells in Graves' hyperthyroidism and ophthalmopathy. One entry per CDR3 protein, called by TCRdb with MiXCR from the multiplex PCR reads. The repertoire holds under 550,000 distinct CDR3 sequences, with just under 20% as singletons. Sequencing input: blood. Receptors originate from a man aged 35-49 years with Graves' ophthalmopathy. Both conserved end residues are part of each CDR3. Each record gives: V gene, CDR3 protein.

v_call: TRBV7-2
cdr3_aa: CASSLRAEVQGASGSFRTGELFF

v_call: TRBV6-1
cdr3_aa: CASSATGKGQPQHF

v_call: TRBV5-8
cdr3_aa: CASSAGQGAIGELFF

v_call: TRBV9
cdr3_aa: CASSALGNSPLHF

v_call: TRBV28
cdr3_aa: CASSTGANYGYTF

v_call: TRBV6-1
cdr3_aa: CASITLAGAYNEQFF

v_call: TRBV29-1
cdr3_aa: CSVQPSYSGNTIYF

v_call: TRBV11-2
cdr3_aa: CASSSGEYDTQYF

v_call: TRBV2
cdr3_aa: CASSEAPRVVRDFSYEQYF

v_call: TRBV5-1
cdr3_aa: CASSLGQTNTEAFF

v_call: TRBV18
cdr3_aa: CASSPPGRRTETQYF

v_call: TRBV20-1
cdr3_aa: CSARDGKQFF

v_call: TRBV7-2
cdr3_aa: CASNQGGRTGELFF

v_call: TRBV30
cdr3_aa: CARSRQGVNTEAFF

v_call: TRBV12-3/TRBV12-4
cdr3_aa: CASGAAGGRSYEQYF

v_call: TRBV15
cdr3_aa: CATSRASGTVQYF

v_call: TRBV30
cdr3_aa: CAWKQGYGYTF

v_call: TRBV4-1
cdr3_aa: CASSQGTPYTGELFF

v_call: TRBV6-1
cdr3_aa: CASSSQLAGGTGELFF

v_call: TRBV20-1
cdr3_aa: CSASGGRTQYF

v_call: TRBV20-1
cdr3_aa: CSARPSGGSQETQYF

v_call: TRBV27
cdr3_aa: CASSLSSGVNNEQFF

v_call: TRBV4-2
cdr3_aa: CASSDPGLSGNTIYF

v_call: TRBV19
cdr3_aa: CASSIDRVKDTQYF

v_call: TRBV27
cdr3_aa: CASSSDRGVSYNEQFF

v_call: TRBV20-1
cdr3_aa: CSARGTSGSTGETQYF

v_call: TRBV7-8
cdr3_aa: CASSLEGARANYGYTF

v_call: TRBV20-1
cdr3_aa: CSAPPGTSTDTQYF

v_call: TRBV11-2
cdr3_aa: CASSFEGGTYEQYF

v_call: TRBV28
cdr3_aa: CASSLGAGKTQYF

v_call: TRBV30
cdr3_aa: CAWKAGASSGNTIYF

v_call: TRBV12-3/TRBV12-4
cdr3_aa: CASSLNPGGEQFF

v_call: TRBV11-2
cdr3_aa: CASGYPPTGTSGSHTQYF

v_call: TRBV11-2
cdr3_aa: CASSLSRGISDTQYF

v_call: TRBV12-3/TRBV12-4
cdr3_aa: CASSRLTTDTQYF

v_call: TRBV6-1
cdr3_aa: CASNERGMAYEQYF

v_call: TRBV2
cdr3_aa: CASSEWVSNQPQHF

v_call: TRBV28
cdr3_aa: CASSPWGFPYEQYF

v_call: TRBV6-1
cdr3_aa: CASTFTSGGSSYEQYF

v_call: TRBV28
cdr3_aa: CASSLFRGNTGELFF

v_call: TRBV11-3
cdr3_aa: CASSLGAGTTDTQYF

v_call: TRBV5-1
cdr3_aa: CASSLAGGLTDTQYF

v_call: TRBV6-2/TRBV6-3
cdr3_aa: CASSYSGQGADTQYF

v_call: TRBV6-1
cdr3_aa: CASTGTSGPYEQYF

v_call: TRBV24-1
cdr3_aa: CATSDLGAVDSYEQYF

v_call: TRBV11-2
cdr3_aa: CASSPDEQYF

v_call: TRBV9
cdr3_aa: CASSVGFLGQNTEAFF

v_call: TRBV28
cdr3_aa: CASSLIQGASQPQHF

v_call: TRBV20-1
cdr3_aa: CSARTRTGGASQSPLHF